What follows is one T cell receptor beta chain and its context. The data are from a study of T cell changes during pregnancy in multiple sclerosis. With 7 bases removed from V and 5 bases from J, the gap between germline ends came to 15 bases. The CDR3 runs to 13 residues. CDR1 is MRHNA, CDR2 SNTAGT, per germline. The method was immunoSEQ multiplex PCR; TCRdb's version includes in-frame clones alone and lacks a portion of them. The sample shows approximately 65,000 clones, around 96% of them seen only once. This clonotype was obtained from a female donor with multiple sclerosis, enrolled in a pregnancy study. The sample consisted of CD8+ T cells from peripheral blood mononuclear cells, taken after pregnancy. The chain has TRBV6-4 and TRBJ2-7; D perhaps matches TRBD2 (6 bases). The CDR3 is CASIAGLTHEQYF. CDR3 nucleotide sequence: TGTGCCAGCATTGCGGGGCTAACCCACGAGCAGTACTTC.